This TCR beta chain was captured by sequencing in a study of blood T cell repertoires in COVID-19. Some clones are missing from TCRdb's copy, which holds only in-frame ones; the method was immunoSEQ multiplex PCR. The repertoire consists of about 240,000 clones, with around nine tenths occurring once and the leading ten covering approximately 7%. The clonotype originates from a woman in her 70s with active or convalescent COVID-19. Material: peripheral blood.

The CDR3 bases are TGTGCCACCAGCAGAGCGGGGACAGGGTTCTACGAGCAGTACTTC. It encodes CATSRAGTGFYEQYF. The rearrangement uses TRBV15 and TRBJ2-7; 9 bases agree with TRBD1. In germline, CDR1 is LNHNV, CDR2 YYDKDF (reference sequence). The CDR3 loop spans 15 amino acids. The junction had 4 bases not matched to a gene; V was cut back by 1 base and J by 3 bases.